This TCR beta chain was recovered during a study of T-cell reconstitution after alpha-beta-depleted transplantation in children. Unique molecular identifiers tagged the TCRbeta library. TCRdb processed the PCR reads anew with MiXCR; each CDR3 protein has one entry. The sample records hundreds of thousands of distinct CDR3 sequences, under 20% being singletons. This clonotype was observed at least ten times. The V segment lost 5 bases and the J segment 7 bases; nucleotides outside the gene matches: 6. This CDR3 is built from 13 residues. Germline V lookup: CDR1 SEHNR, CDR2 FQNEAQ (reference sequence). This clonotype was sampled from a male patient between 2 and 15 years old who had a stem cell transplant for acute lymphoblastic leukemia, so the T cells may come from the graft donor. This chain joins TRBV7-9 and TRBJ1-2, with 8 bases identical to TRBD1. The material sequenced was PBMCs, mostly from graft donor cells, taken 360 days after TCRalphabeta/CD19-depleted stem cell transplant. This CDR3 reads CASSMTGVGGYTF. CDR3 DNA sequence: TGTGCCAGCAGCATGACAGGGGTCGGTGGCTACACCTTC.